Listed here are 31 T cell receptor beta chains from one sample, sequenced in a study of post-analysis software for immune sequencing data. For these receptors, no antigen is known. Points from the study as a whole: Roughly five TRBV segments appeared more often in patients than in controls, and TRBV5-6, TRBV5-1 and TRBV20-1 were among these.

Unique molecular identifiers were present in the TCR beta cDNA libraries. TCRdb reprocessed the PCR reads via MiXCR and lists one record per CDR3 protein. The sample has around 700,000 distinct CDR3 sequences, approximately 60% seen once. The specimen was blood. Receptors were obtained from a girl aged 2 to 9 with multiple sclerosis.

V is TRBV13 and J is TRBJ2-7, with TRBD1 matching over 8 bases. V was pared by 11 bases and J by 8 bases, with 14 bases of the junction left unmatched. From germline, CDR1 is PRHDT and CDR2 FYEKMQ (reference sequence). The CDR3 runs 13 residues. DNA for the CDR3: TGTGCCGGATGCAGGGGGCAAACCTCAAAGCAGTACTTC. This gives the protein CAGCRGQTSKQYF. Complete variable domain (other parts from reference TRBV13 and TRBJ2-7): AAGVIQSPRHLIKEKRETATLKCYPIPRHDTVYWYQQGPGQDPQFLISFYEKMQSDKGSIPDRFSAQQFSDYHSELNMSSLELGDSALYFCAGCRGQTSKQYFGPGTRLTVT.

This clonotype was observed once. CDR3: CASSQETGPPNYGYTF. DNA for the CDR3: TGTGCCAGCAGCCAAGAGACGGGGCCTCCTAACTATGGCTACACCTTC. The V gene is TRBV4-2, the J gene TRBJ1-2; D may be TRBD1 (5 bases). Deletions cut 0 bases from V and 0 bases from J, with 11 bases between. Germline V lookup: CDR1 LGHNA, CDR2 YNFKEQ. This CDR3 has 16 amino acids.

This clonotype showed up just a few times. The gene calls are TRBV7-9 and TRBJ2-5, with 12 bases aligning to TRBD2. The CDR3 length is 16 residues. Germline-derived CDR1 and CDR2 are SEHNR and FQNEAQ (reference sequence). V dropped 5 bases and J dropped 2; count of bases not matched to a gene: 6. The CDR3 DNA is TGTGCCAGCAGCCCCGGACTAGCGGGAACTCAAGAGACCCAGTACTTC. Amino acids: CASSPGLAGTQETQYF. The full variable domain, completed using reference TRBV7-9 and TRBJ2-5, is DTGVSQNPRHKITKRGQNVTFRCDPISEHNRLYWYRQTLGQGPEFLTYFQNEAQLEKSRLLSDRFSAERPKGSFSTLEIQRTEQGDSAMYLCASSPGLAGTQETQYFGPGTRLLVL.

The chain has TRBV12-3 or TRBV12-4 and TRBJ2-3, with a tentative D call TRBD2 (8 bases). The CDR3 loop spans 17 amino acids. The V end lost 5 bases, the J end lost 2 bases, and 20 bases lay between the germline ends. The CDR3 protein is CASSPLGGGGLTDTQYF. CDR3 in DNA: TGTGCCAGCAGTCCCTTAGGGGGCGGGGGGCTCACAGATACGCAGTATTTT.

The CDR3 protein is CASRKQMRDDNEQFF. The CDR3 DNA reads TGTGCCAGCAGGAAACAGATGAGGGATGACAATGAGCAGTTCTTC. This sequence joins TRBV2 and TRBJ2-1; weak D call: TRBD2 (5 bases). The V end was cut by 6 bases, the J end by 5 bases, with 17 bases between. Germline lookup yields CDR1 SNHLY and CDR2 FYNNEI. The CDR3 extends over 15 amino acids.

This clonotype was counted once. The chain couples TRBV14 to TRBJ2-1; 9 bases agree with TRBD1. Unmatched junction bases numbered 7, after V lost 1 base and J lost 3 bases. In germline, CDR1 is SGHDN, CDR2 FVKESK. The CDR3 spans 17 residues. The CDR3 loop is CASSQAVRDRVYNEQFF. The CDR3 bases are TGTGCCAGCAGCCAAGCGGTCCGGGACAGGGTCTACAATGAGCAGTTCTTC.

The chain is built from TRBV20-1 and TRBJ2-5; no definite D call. Germline V gene data show CDR1 as DFQATT and CDR2 as SNEGSKA (reference sequence). Deletions cut 0 bases from V and 2 bases from J, with 10 bases between. The CDR3 is made up of 14 amino acids. The CDR3 DNA is TGCAGTGCTAGAGATGATGGAACACAAGAGACCCAGTACTTC. It encodes CSARDDGTQETQYF.

The V gene is TRBV6-5, the J gene TRBJ2-5, with D possibly matching TRBD2 (5 bases). TRBJ2-7 explains the end of the DNA better; the J call may be wrong. There are 11 residues in the CDR3. From germline, CDR1 is MNHEY and CDR2 SVGAGI. The chain's CDR3 is CAAGEISEQYF. In DNA form, the CDR3 reads TGTGCTGCCGGGGAGATCTCCGAGCAGTACTTC.

A few counts support this clonotype. The chain has TRBV12-3 or TRBV12-4 and TRBJ2-6, with D hard to call. V was cut by 6 bases and J by 0 bases, with 9 bases left in between. The CDR3 loop spans 15 amino acids. The CDR3: CASRAAASGANVLTF. CDR3 in DNA: TGTGCCAGCAGGGCGGCGGCCTCTGGGGCCAACGTCCTGACTTTC.

A word on this clonotype: Compared with germline, one end of the junction differs, possibly owing to a read error. The J gene is TRBJ2-6, the V gene TRBV29-1, with D tentatively TRBD2 (6 bases). Germline CDR1 SQVTM, CDR2 ANQGSEA. The length of the CDR3 is 14 residues. CDR3 sequence (DNA): TGCAGCGTTGTGCGGGGACCTGGGACCAACGTCCTGACTTTC. It yields the protein CSVVRGPGTNVLTF.

The table lists this clonotype with a few counts. V is TRBV3-1 and J is TRBJ2-4, with 8 positions matching TRBD2. CDR3 length: 14 amino acids. J was trimmed by 8 bases and V by 0 bases; bases with no gene match: 3. Per germline, CDR1 LGHDT and CDR2 YNNKEL (reference sequence). CDR3 in amino acids: CASSQEASGHIQYF. CDR3 nucleotide sequence: TGTGCCAGCAGCCAAGAGGCTAGCGGGCACATTCAGTACTTC.

This clonotype was counted only a few times. The V call is TRBV4-3, the J call TRBJ1-1; the match to TRBD1 covers 9 bases. Trimming removed 3 bases from V and 1 base from J; junction bases left unmatched: 6. The CDR3 runs to 16 residues. CDR1 is LGHNA, CDR2 YSLEER, per germline. CDR3 in amino acids: CASSQVPGQGNTEAFF. In nucleotides, the CDR3 is TGCGCCAGCAGCCAGGTCCCGGGACAGGGGAACACTGAAGCTTTCTTT.

V is TRBV6-2 or TRBV6-3 and J is TRBJ2-1, with TRBD2 matching 10 bases. Germline values: CDR1 MNHEY, CDR2 SVGEGT. V dropped 5 bases and J dropped 6; count of bases not matched to a gene: 4. The CDR3 sequence is 14 residues long. CDR3 protein: CASSTGLATNEQFF. CDR3 nucleotide sequence: TGTGCCAGCAGTACGGGACTAGCGACCAATGAGCAGTTCTTC.

This clonotype turned up a few times. The chain employs TRBV4-2 and TRBJ2-4, with 9 bases lining up with TRBD2. Germline V gene lookup returns CDR1 LGHNA and CDR2 YNFKEQ. The trim removed 4 bases at V and 0 bases at J, leaving 7 bases unmatched. The CDR3 has 17 amino acids. This CDR3 reads CASSLSSGGIAKNIQYF. Here the CDR3 DNA reads TGTGCCAGCAGCCTATCAAGCGGGGGGATAGCCAAAAACATTCAGTACTTC.

The genes are TRBV4-1 and TRBJ2-4; TRBD2 matches at 7 bases. The J call may be incorrect, as the DNA end agrees better with TRBJ2-7. The CDR3 covers 17 residues. Looked up from germline, CDR1 is MGHRA and CDR2 is YSYEKL. Written as DNA, the CDR3 is TGCGCCAGCAGCCAAGTGGGTCCGGGGGGTGAGTCCTACGAGCAGTACTTC. Translating gives CASSQVGPGGESYEQYF.

This clonotype has just a few counts. The chain couples TRBV20-1 to TRBJ1-1; D is unclear. The CDR3 runs 14 residues. Trimming left V 0 bases short and J 1 base short, with 9 bases between. Germline assignment: CDR1 DFQATT and CDR2 SNEGSKA (reference sequence). CDR3 nucleotides: TGCAGTGCTAGAGATCGACCGACGAACACTGAAGCTTTCTTT. Its translation is CSARDRPTNTEAFF.

On this clonotype itself: One junction end disagrees with the germline gene, perhaps due to a read error. The CDR3 sequence is CAGSAGPGVGTQYF. In nucleotides, the CDR3 is TGTGCCGGCAGCGCCGGGCCCGGAGTCGGGACCCAGTACTTC. The rearrangement links TRBV7-2 to TRBJ2-5; D uncertain. Germline V gives CDR1 SGHTA, CDR2 FQGNSA. This CDR3 is built from 14 residues.

V is TRBV5-1 and J is TRBJ2-1; weak D call: TRBD2 (6 bases). Per the germline V gene, CDR1 is SGHRS and CDR2 is YFSETQ. CDR3 length equals 15 residues. Trimming took 0 bases from V and 7 from J, leaving 14 bases between them. The CDR3 DNA reads as TGCGCCAGCAGCTTGGAGGTAGGGGAGGTGAATGAGCAGTTCTTC. Residues: CASSLEVGEVNEQFF. Combining the CDR3 with reference TRBV5-1 and TRBJ2-1 gives the whole variable domain KAGVTQTPRYLIKTRGQQVTLSCSPISGHRSVSWYQQTPGQGLQFLFEYFSETQRNKGNFPGRFSGRQFSNSRSEMNVSTLELGDSALYLCASSLEVGEVNEQFFGPGTRLTVL.

This clonotype was observed once. The gene calls are TRBV18 and TRBJ1-4; 8 nucleotides match TRBD1. This CDR3 is 15 amino acids long. Germline values: CDR1 KGHSH, CDR2 LQKENI. V lost 6 bases, J lost 5 bases, and 8 bases stayed unmatched. CDR3 nucleotide sequence: TGTGCCAGCTCCGCGGCAGGGGGCCACAATGAAAAACTGTTTTTT. Its protein product is CASSAAGGHNEKLFF.

This clonotype appeared a single time. The rearrangement uses TRBV29-1 and TRBJ1-2; weak D call: TRBD1 (5 bases). Trimming shortened V by 4 bases and J by 7 bases, and 13 bases separated the two germline ends. In germline, CDR1 is SQVTM, CDR2 ANQGSEA. The CDR3 sequence is 12 residues long. In nucleotides, the CDR3 is TGCAGCGTTGGCGAAATCGGGGCTGGCTACACCTTC. Its translation: CSVGEIGAGYTF.

The chain joins TRBV12-3 or TRBV12-4 to TRBJ2-7; no clear D gene. This CDR3 is 14 amino acids long. Trimming took off 5 bases at V and 1 base at J, with 12 bases between the two ends. Here the CDR3 DNA reads TGTGCCAGCAGTAACCGACGGCTGTCCTACGAGCAGTACTTC. Residues: CASSNRRLSYEQYF.

This clonotype appeared a few times. The J gene is TRBJ2-7, the V gene TRBV29-1; D not resolved. This CDR3 spans 13 amino acids. V gave up 2 bases and J gave up 5 bases, with 13 bases separating them. Germline-derived CDR1 and CDR2 are SQVTM and ANQGSEA. CDR3 DNA: TGCAGCGTTGAATCCCTCAACAGCCACGAGCAGTACTTC. Amino acids: CSVESLNSHEQYF.

This clonotype was seen more than once but under ten times. The V and J genes are TRBV3-1 and TRBJ2-5; 8 bases are shared with TRBD2. The CDR3 is made up of 16 amino acids. Germline lookup yields CDR1 LGHDT and CDR2 YNNKEL (reference sequence). Trimming cost V 0 bases and J 2 bases; bases outside gene matches: 5. In DNA, the CDR3 is TGTGCCAGCAGCCAAGAAGTGCCTAGCGGGCAAGAGACCCAGTACTTC. Protein sequence: CASSQEVPSGQETQYF.

The V and J genes are TRBV9 and TRBJ2-1; D uncertain. Germline V CDR1 and CDR2: SGDLS, YYNGEE. There are 17 residues in the CDR3. With 4 bases removed from V and 0 bases from J, the gap between germline ends came to 17 bases. CDR3 protein: CASSPSGAASSYNEQFF. In DNA, the CDR3 is TGTGCCAGCAGCCCCTCGGGCGCCGCCTCCTCCTACAATGAGCAGTTCTTC.

The chain links TRBV13 to TRBJ2-5; 7 bases match TRBD1. The J call may be incorrect, as the DNA end agrees better with TRBJ2-7. Germline V gives CDR1 PRHDT, CDR2 FYEKMQ (reference sequence). The length of the CDR3 is 14 residues. In DNA, the CDR3 is TGTGCCAGCAGCACCCGACAGGGTATTCACGAGCAGTACTTC. This sequence encodes CASSTRQGIHEQYF.

The chain is built from TRBV10-3 and TRBJ1-2; D gene ambiguous. Per the germline V gene, CDR1 is ENHRY and CDR2 is SYGVKD. This CDR3 has 14 residues. V lost 6 bases, J lost 6 bases, and 17 bases lay in between. This CDR3 reads CAIREKGSGDGYTF. For the CDR3, the DNA is TGTGCCATCAGGGAGAAGGGATCCGGCGATGGCTACACCTTC.

This clonotype was found a few times. The chain has TRBV12-3 or TRBV12-4 and TRBJ2-5; tentative D call: TRBD1 (5 bases). Gene TRBJ2-7 matches the end of the DNA better, so the J call may be wrong. CDR3 length: 14 amino acids. In nucleotides, the CDR3 is TGTGCCAGCAGTTTTGGATCAGGGTCAGGCGAGCAGTACTTC. It codes for CASSFGSGSGEQYF.

The gene calls are TRBV5-1 and TRBJ2-1; D gene unclear. Deletions cut 4 bases from V and 8 bases from J, with 10 bases between. The CDR3 sequence is 12 residues long. Germline V lookup: CDR1 SGHRS, CDR2 YFSETQ. CDR3 in amino acids: CASSPQTYEQFF. In nucleotides, the CDR3 is TGCGCCAGCAGCCCACAAACCTATGAGCAGTTCTTC.

V and J are TRBV6-2 or TRBV6-3 and TRBJ2-6; D might be TRBD1 (5 bases). The CDR3 runs 15 residues. Trimming took 2 bases from V and 2 from J, leaving 7 bases between them. CDR1 MNHEY and CDR2 SVGEGT come from the germline V gene. The CDR3 is CASSYGRAGANVLTF. CDR3 DNA: TGTGCCAGCAGTTACGGCAGGGCTGGGGCCAACGTCCTGACTTTC.

A remark on this clonotype: This clone may be a read error of a much larger clone one base away. The gene calls are TRBV3-1 and TRBJ2-5; possible D gene TRBD2, 6 bases. CDR1 is LGHDT, CDR2 YNNKEL, per germline (reference sequence). The CDR3 extends over 17 amino acids. Trimming pared 0 bases from V and 2 bases from J, leaving 16 bases between. In DNA form, the CDR3 reads TGTGCCAGCAGCCAAGACTTAAGGGACTGGTCTCAAGAGACCCAGTACTTC. As protein: CASSQDLRDWSQETQYF.

The chain links TRBV10-2 to TRBJ1-1, with D possibly TRBD1 on 5 matching bases. In germline, CDR1 is WSHSY, CDR2 SAAADI. The V and J ends lost 6 bases and 6 bases respectively, with 17 bases between them. The CDR3 has 14 residues. CDR3 DNA: TGCGCCAGCAGGGAGGCGGCAGGGCGCTCTGAAGCTTTCTTT. This encodes CASREAAGRSEAFF.